The rows below give T cell receptor beta chains drawn from one sample of a study of T cells in Graves' hyperthyroidism and ophthalmopathy. One entry per CDR3 protein, called by TCRdb with MiXCR from the multiplex PCR reads. In the table there are about half a million distinct CDR3 sequences, less than 25% of which are singletons. The sample consisted of blood. The receptor source for this set is a man aged 18 to 29 with Graves' hyperthyroidism. Both conserved end residues are part of each CDR3. D genes are given only for firm matches. The size entry is marked missing in some rows and otherwise reads once, few, many or a size class.

j_call: TRBJ2-2
d_call: TRBD1
clone_size: .
v_call: TRBV7-3
cdr3_nt: TGTGCCAGCAGCTCCAGGGGGCTGAGCGGGGAGCTGTTTTTT
cdr3_aa: CASSSRGLSGELFF

j_call: TRBJ2-7
d_call: TRBD1
clone_size: many
v_call: TRBV6-5
cdr3_nt: TGTGCCAGCAGTTACGGACAGGGGGACGAGCAGTACTTC
cdr3_aa: CASSYGQGDEQYF

j_call: TRBJ2-7
d_call: TRBD2
clone_size: .
v_call: TRBV19
cdr3_nt: TGTGCCAGTAGTATCAGCGGGAACTCCTACGAGCAGTACTTC
cdr3_aa: CASSISGNSYEQYF

j_call: TRBJ1-1
d_call: .
clone_size: .
v_call: TRBV3-1
cdr3_nt: TGTGCCAGCAGCAAGGAAACAACAGGGATTGGCGACACTGAAGCTTTCTTT
cdr3_aa: CASSKETTGIGDTEAFF

j_call: TRBJ2-7
d_call: .
clone_size: many
v_call: TRBV6-2/TRBV6-3
cdr3_nt: TGTGCCAGCATTCAACCCCCCGACAGTCACGAGTACTTC
cdr3_aa: CASIQPPDSHEYF

j_call: TRBJ1-5
d_call: TRBD1
clone_size: .
v_call: TRBV5-6
cdr3_nt: TGTGCCAGCAGCTCGAATACCGGGACAGCCGATCAGCCCCAGCATTTT
cdr3_aa: CASSSNTGTADQPQHF

j_call: TRBJ2-7
d_call: .
clone_size: many
v_call: TRBV10-2
cdr3_nt: TGCGCCAGCAGTGACTTTGGACACACCACCTCCTACGAGCAGTACTTC
cdr3_aa: CASSDFGHTTSYEQYF

j_call: TRBJ1-2
d_call: .
clone_size: many
v_call: TRBV3-1
cdr3_nt: TGTGCCAGCTTCAGGGTGGGCTATGGCTACACCTTC
cdr3_aa: CASFRVGYGYTF

j_call: TRBJ2-7
d_call: TRBD1
clone_size: many
v_call: TRBV27
cdr3_nt: TGTGCCAGCAGTCTGGACAGGGGAGTTTACGAGCAGTACTTC
cdr3_aa: CASSLDRGVYEQYF

j_call: TRBJ1-1
d_call: TRBD1
clone_size: many
v_call: TRBV20-1
cdr3_nt: TGCAGTGCTACGACCCAAAAGGGGGCAGGGACTGAAGCTTTCTTT
cdr3_aa: CSATTQKGAGTEAFF

j_call: TRBJ1-1
d_call: .
clone_size: .
v_call: TRBV19
cdr3_nt: TGTGCCAGTAGTATAGGATCAGGTATGAACACTAAAGCTTTCTTT
cdr3_aa: CASSIGSGMNTKAFF

j_call: TRBJ2-2
d_call: TRBD2
clone_size: many
v_call: TRBV20-1
cdr3_nt: TGCAGTGCTAGAGATCAGGTCCACGGGGGGATCGGGGAGCTGTTTTTT
cdr3_aa: CSARDQVHGGIGELFF

j_call: TRBJ2-6
d_call: .
clone_size: many
v_call: TRBV15
cdr3_nt: TGTGCCACCAGCAGTGGGCGGGGTGACGGGGCCAACGTCCTGACTTTC
cdr3_aa: CATSSGRGDGANVLTF

j_call: TRBJ2-2
d_call: .
clone_size: many
v_call: TRBV27
cdr3_nt: TGTGCCAGCAGTCCACGACTAGGTGGGACCGGGGAGCTGTTTTTT
cdr3_aa: CASSPRLGGTGELFF

j_call: TRBJ1-1
d_call: .
clone_size: .
v_call: TRBV27
cdr3_nt: TGTGCCAGCAGCCCCCCGACAGGTAGAGTCTCGGCTTTCTTT
cdr3_aa: CASSPPTGRVSAFF

j_call: TRBJ2-7
d_call: .
clone_size: .
v_call: TRBV19
cdr3_nt: TGTGCCAGTAGTATGGGGACCCCAGGGGCCTACGAGCAGTACTTC
cdr3_aa: CASSMGTPGAYEQYF

j_call: TRBJ2-5
d_call: .
clone_size: few
v_call: TRBV28
cdr3_nt: TGTGCCAGCGCCCGGGGCGGCAAGACCCAGTACTTC
cdr3_aa: CASARGGKTQYF

j_call: TRBJ1-5
d_call: TRBD1
clone_size: many
v_call: TRBV28
cdr3_nt: TGTGCCAGCAACACTGGACAGGGCCTTTATAGCAATCAGCCCCAGCATTTT
cdr3_aa: CASNTGQGLYSNQPQHF

j_call: TRBJ2-7
d_call: .
clone_size: .
v_call: TRBV6-1
cdr3_nt: TGTGCCAGCAGCACAGTCGCGGATGAGCAGTACTTC
cdr3_aa: CASSTVADEQYF

j_call: TRBJ2-7
d_call: .
clone_size: many
v_call: TRBV28
cdr3_nt: TGTGCCAGCAGTCCCCCCCGGGGCTCTGTCTCCTACGAGCAGTACTTC
cdr3_aa: CASSPPRGSVSYEQYF

j_call: TRBJ1-2
d_call: TRBD1
clone_size: few
v_call: TRBV7-2
cdr3_nt: TGTGCCAGCAGCCACACGGACAGGGCGTACTATGGCTACACCTTC
cdr3_aa: CASSHTDRAYYGYTF

j_call: TRBJ2-7
d_call: TRBD2
clone_size: .
v_call: TRBV20-1
cdr3_nt: TGCAGTGCTAGAGCTACCCAGACTAGCGGAGACGAGCAGTACTTC
cdr3_aa: CSARATQTSGDEQYF

j_call: TRBJ1-2
d_call: TRBD1
clone_size: many
v_call: TRBV6-5
cdr3_nt: TGTGCCAGTCTGCAGGGGGACTACTATGGCTACACCTTC
cdr3_aa: CASLQGDYYGYTF

j_call: TRBJ1-1
d_call: .
clone_size: many
v_call: TRBV5-1
cdr3_nt: TGCGCCAGCAGCTTGGACGGGGCCTGGACTGAAGCTTTCTTT
cdr3_aa: CASSLDGAWTEAFF

j_call: TRBJ2-4
d_call: TRBD1
clone_size: .
v_call: TRBV28
cdr3_nt: TGTGCCATCGGGGACAGGGGACGAACTGTAGCCAAAAACATTCAGTACTTC
cdr3_aa: CAIGDRGRTVAKNIQYF